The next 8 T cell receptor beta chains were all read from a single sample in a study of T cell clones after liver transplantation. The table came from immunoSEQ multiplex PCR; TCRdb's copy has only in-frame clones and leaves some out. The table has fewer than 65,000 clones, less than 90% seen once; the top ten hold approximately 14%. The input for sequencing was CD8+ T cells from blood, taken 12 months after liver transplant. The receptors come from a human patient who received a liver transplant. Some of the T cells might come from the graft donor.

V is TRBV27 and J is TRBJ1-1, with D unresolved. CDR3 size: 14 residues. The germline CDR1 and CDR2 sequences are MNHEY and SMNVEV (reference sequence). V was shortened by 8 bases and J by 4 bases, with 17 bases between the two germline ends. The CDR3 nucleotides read TGTGCCAGCCCAATAGGGAGACTTCCCACTGAAGCTTTCTTT. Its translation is CASPIGRLPTEAFF.

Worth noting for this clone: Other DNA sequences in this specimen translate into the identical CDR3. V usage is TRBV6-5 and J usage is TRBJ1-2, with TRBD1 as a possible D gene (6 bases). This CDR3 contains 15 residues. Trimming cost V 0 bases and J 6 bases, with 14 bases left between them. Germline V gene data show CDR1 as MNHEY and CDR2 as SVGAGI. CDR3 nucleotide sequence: TGTGCCAGCAGTTACTCGAGGGGGGGCAGTGATGGCTACACCTTC. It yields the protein CASSYSRGGSDGYTF.

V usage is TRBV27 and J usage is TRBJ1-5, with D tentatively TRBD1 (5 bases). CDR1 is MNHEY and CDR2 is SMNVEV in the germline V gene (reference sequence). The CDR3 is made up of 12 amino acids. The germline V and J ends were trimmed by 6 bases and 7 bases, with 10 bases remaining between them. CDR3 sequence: CASRQGGQPQHF. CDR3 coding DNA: TGTGCCAGCAGGCAGGGTGGACAGCCCCAGCATTTT.

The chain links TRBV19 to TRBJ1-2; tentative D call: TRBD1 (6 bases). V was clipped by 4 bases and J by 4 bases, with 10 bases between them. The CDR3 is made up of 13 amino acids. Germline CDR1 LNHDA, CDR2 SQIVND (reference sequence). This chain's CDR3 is CASSTGVGYGYTF. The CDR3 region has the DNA TGTGCCAGTAGTACAGGGGTCGGCTATGGCTACACCTTC. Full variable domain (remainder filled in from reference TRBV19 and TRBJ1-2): DGGITQSPKYLFRKEGQNVTLSCEQNLNHDAMYWYRQDPGQGLRLIYYSQIVNDFQKGDIAEGYSVSREKKESFPLTVTSAQKNPTAFYLCASSTGVGYGYTFGSGTRLTVV.

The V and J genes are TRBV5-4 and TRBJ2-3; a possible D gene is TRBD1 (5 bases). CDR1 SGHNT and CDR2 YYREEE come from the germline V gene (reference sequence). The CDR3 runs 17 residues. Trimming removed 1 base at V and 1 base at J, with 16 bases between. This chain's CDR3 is CASSLRSGFGRTDTQYF. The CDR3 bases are TGTGCCAGCAGCTTGCGCTCAGGGTTCGGGCGCACAGATACGCAGTATTTT.

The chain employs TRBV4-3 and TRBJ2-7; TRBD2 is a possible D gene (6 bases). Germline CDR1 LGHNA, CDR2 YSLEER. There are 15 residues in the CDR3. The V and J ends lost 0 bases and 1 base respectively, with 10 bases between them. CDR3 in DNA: TGCGCCAGCAGCCAAGATCTTGGGGGGTCCTACGAGCAGTACTTC. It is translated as CASSQDLGGSYEQYF.

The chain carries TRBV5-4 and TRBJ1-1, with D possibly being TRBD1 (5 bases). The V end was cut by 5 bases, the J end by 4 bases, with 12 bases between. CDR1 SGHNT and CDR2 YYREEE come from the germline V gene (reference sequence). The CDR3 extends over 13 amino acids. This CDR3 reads CASRSGLGTEAFF. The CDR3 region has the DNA TGTGCCAGCAGGTCAGGGTTAGGCACTGAAGCTTTCTTT.

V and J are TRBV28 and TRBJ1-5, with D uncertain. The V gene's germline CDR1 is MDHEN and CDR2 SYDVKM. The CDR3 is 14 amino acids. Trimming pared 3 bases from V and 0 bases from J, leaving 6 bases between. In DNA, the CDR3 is TGTGCCAGCAGTTTTAATCCTAGCAATCAGCCCCAGCATTTT. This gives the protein CASSFNPSNQPQHF.